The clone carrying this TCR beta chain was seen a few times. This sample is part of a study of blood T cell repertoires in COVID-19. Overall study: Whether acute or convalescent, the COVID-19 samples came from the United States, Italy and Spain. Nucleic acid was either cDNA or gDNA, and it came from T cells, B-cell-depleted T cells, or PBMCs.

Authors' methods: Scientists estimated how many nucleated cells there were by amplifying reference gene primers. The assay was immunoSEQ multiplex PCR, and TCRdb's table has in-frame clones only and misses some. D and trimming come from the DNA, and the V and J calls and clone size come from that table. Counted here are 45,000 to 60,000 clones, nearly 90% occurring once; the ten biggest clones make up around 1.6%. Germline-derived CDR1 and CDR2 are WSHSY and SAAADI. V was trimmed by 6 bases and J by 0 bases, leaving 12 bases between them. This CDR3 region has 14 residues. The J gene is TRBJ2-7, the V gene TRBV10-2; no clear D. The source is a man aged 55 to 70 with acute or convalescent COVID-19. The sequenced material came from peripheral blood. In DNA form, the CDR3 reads TGCGCCAGCAGCTCCACAGTGAGCTCCTACGAGCAGTACTTC. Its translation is CASSSTVSSYEQYF.